This T cell receptor (beta chain) was profiled in a study of T-cell reconstitution after alpha-beta-depleted transplantation in children. This clonotype was found many times. Preparation of the TCRbeta library involved a method that used unique molecular identifiers. TCRdb redid the calling of the PCR reads with MiXCR, one entry per CDR3 protein. The data contain hundreds of thousands of distinct CDR3 sequences, 16% of them seen just once; the ten biggest clones take up over 0.95%. V was cut by 2 bases and J by 9 bases, with 5 bases left in between. CDR3 size: 10 residues. The germline V gene has CDR1 SQVTM and CDR2 ANQGSEA.

This TCR was recovered from a human donor who donated a stem cell graft to a child with acute myeloid leukemia. The sequencing used PBMCs from the stem cell graft donor, collected from the stem cell graft. This chain joins TRBV29-1 and TRBJ2-1; D call uncertain. The chain's CDR3 is CSVERGEQFF. For the CDR3, the DNA is TGCAGCGTTGAAAGAGGTGAGCAGTTCTTC.